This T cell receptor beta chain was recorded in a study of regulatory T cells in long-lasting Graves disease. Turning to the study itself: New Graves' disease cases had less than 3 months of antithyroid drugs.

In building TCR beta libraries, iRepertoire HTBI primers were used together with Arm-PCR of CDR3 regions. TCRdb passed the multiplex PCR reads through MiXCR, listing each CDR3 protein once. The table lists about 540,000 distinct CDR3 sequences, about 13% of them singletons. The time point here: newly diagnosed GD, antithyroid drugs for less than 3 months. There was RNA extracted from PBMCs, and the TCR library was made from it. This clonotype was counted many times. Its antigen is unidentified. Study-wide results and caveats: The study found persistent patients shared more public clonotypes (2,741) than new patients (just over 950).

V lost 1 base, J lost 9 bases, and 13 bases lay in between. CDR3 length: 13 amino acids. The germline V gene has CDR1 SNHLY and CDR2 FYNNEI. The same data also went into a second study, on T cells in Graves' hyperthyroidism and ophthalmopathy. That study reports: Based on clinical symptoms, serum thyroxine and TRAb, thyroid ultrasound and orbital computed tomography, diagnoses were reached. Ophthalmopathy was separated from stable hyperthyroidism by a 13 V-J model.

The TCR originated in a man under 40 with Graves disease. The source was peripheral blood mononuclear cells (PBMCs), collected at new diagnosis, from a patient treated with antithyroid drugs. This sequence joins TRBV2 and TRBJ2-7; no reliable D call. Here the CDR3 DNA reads TGTGCCAGCAGTGAAGGGGAAGTCAGCCGGCAGTACTTC. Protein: CASSEGEVSRQYF.